The TCR beta chain under discussion was sequenced for a study of Ad26.COV2.S vaccination and SARS-CoV-2 variants. Study as a whole: Once or twice, 56 days apart, Ad26.COV2.S was delivered intramuscularly.

Treatment specified: 15 to 20 received Ad26.COV2.S at low or high dose, single or two shots; about 5 received placebo; per-sample allocation not given. Repertoires come from day 63 after the first vaccine or placebo injection. In Boston, the donor was an adult between 18-55 years of age. Profiled with immunoSEQ multiplex PCR; TCRdb holds only in-frame clones, not every one. The sample consists of 440,000 or so clones, roughly 90% of them appearing once. About this clone itself: Its antigen remains unknown.

Overall study results and limits: Vaccine recipients showed a spike-specific TCR breadth that was higher than in placebo recipients. Recipients of either vaccine or placebo displayed similar breadth of non-spike TCRs.

The V gene's germline CDR1 is SGDLS and CDR2 YYNGEE. The CDR3 sequence is 13 residues long. Trimming shortened V by 0 bases and J by 3 bases, and 7 bases separated the two germline ends. The specimen was peripheral blood, collected in a trial of Ad26.COV2.S vaccine versus placebo. This sequence joins TRBV9 and TRBJ2-7; D remains ambiguous. The TCR was taken from a person between 18 and 65 years old who received the Ad26.COV2.S COVID-19 vaccine or a placebo. The CDR3 is CASSVDWGYEQYF. The CDR3 nucleotides read TGTGCCAGCAGCGTAGATTGGGGCTACGAGCAGTACTTC.